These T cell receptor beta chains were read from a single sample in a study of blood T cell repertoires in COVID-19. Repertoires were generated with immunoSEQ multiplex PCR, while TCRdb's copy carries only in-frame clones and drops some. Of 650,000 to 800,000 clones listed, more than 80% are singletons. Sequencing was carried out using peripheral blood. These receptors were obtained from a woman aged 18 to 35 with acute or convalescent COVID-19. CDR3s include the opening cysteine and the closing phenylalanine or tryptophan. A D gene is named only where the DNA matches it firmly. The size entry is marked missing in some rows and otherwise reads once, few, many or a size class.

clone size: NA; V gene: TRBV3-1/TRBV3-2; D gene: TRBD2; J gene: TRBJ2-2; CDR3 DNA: TGTGCCAGCAGCCAAGAAGCGGGGGCGGGCACCGGGGAGCTGTTTTTT; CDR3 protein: CASSQEAGAGTGELFF
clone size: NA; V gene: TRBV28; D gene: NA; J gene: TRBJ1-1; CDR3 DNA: TGTGCCAGCAGTTTCAGGACACTGAACACTGAAGCTTTCTTT; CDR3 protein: CASSFRTLNTEAFF
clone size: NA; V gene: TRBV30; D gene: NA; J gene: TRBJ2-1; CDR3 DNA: TGTGCCTGGAAAAAACCCTTAGGGCGGGGGCAATACAATGAGCAGTTCTTC; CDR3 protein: CAWKKPLGRGQYNEQFF
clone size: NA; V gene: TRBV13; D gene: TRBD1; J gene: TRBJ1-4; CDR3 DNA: TGTGCCAGCAGTTATAAAATACAGGGGGCGCGGAAACTGTTTTTT; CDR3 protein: CASSYKIQGARKLFF
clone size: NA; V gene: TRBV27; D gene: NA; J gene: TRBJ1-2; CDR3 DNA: TGTGCCAGCAGTCCCGGACAGCTAAATCGCTACACCTTC; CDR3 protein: CASSPGQLNRYTF
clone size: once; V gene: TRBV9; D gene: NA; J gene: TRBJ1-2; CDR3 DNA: TGTGCCAGCAGTACCCGTGGGGAGGGCTACACCTTC; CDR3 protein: CASSTRGEGYTF
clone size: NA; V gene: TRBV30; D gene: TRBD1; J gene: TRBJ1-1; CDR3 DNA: TGTGCCTGGAGTCCCATAATAAGGACAGGGCTGAACACTGAAGCTTTCTTT; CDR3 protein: CAWSPIIRTGLNTEAFF
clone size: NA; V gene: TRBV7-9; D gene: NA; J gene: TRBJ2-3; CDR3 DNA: TGTGCCAGCAGCCCGGGTGGAGATACGCAGTATTTT; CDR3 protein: CASSPGGDTQYF
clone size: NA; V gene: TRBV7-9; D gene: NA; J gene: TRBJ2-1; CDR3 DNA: TGTGCCAGCAGCTATGGGACTTTTAATGAGCAGTTCTTC; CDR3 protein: CASSYGTFNEQFF
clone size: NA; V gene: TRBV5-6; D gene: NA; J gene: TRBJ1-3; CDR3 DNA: TGTGCCAGCAGCTCGTTCGGGGTCATTGGAAACACCATATATTTT; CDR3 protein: CASSSFGVIGNTIYF
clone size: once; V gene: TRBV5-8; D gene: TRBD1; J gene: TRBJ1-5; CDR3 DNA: TGTGCCAGCAGCAGGGACAGGGGCAATCAGCCCCAGCATTTT; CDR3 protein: CASSRDRGNQPQHF
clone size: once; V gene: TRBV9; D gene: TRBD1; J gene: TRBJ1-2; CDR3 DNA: TGTGCCAGCAGCGCCCGGGACAGGCTTAACTATGGCTACACCTTC; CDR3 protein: CASSARDRLNYGYTF
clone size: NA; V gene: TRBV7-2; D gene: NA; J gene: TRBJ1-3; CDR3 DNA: TGTGCCAGCAGCTTAGAGACAGTAGGAAACACCATATATTTT; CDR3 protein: CASSLETVGNTIYF
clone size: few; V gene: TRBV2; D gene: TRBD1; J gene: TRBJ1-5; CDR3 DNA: TGTGCCAGCAGTGCGGACAGGGGGCGTCAGCCCCAGCATTTT; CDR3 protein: CASSADRGRQPQHF
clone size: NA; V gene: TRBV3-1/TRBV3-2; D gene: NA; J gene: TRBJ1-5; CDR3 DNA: TGTGCCAGCAGCCGAGACAGGTTCAGCAATCAGCCCCAGCATTTT; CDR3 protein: CASSRDRFSNQPQHF